The TCR beta chain described here comes from a study of shared clonotypes between healthy human individuals. Study details: The donor group consisted of a couple of women and a few men, aged 18 to 49. Study findings and constraints: At large depth, rarefaction still showed sorted-subset sequencing to be incomplete. Blood was the only sampled material, and tissue repertoires likely differ.

As to this clone: Its matching antigen is unknown.

The V segment lost 6 bases and the J segment 1 base; nucleotides outside the gene matches: 5. Germline CDR1 MDHEN, CDR2 SYDVKM. The CDR3 is 15 amino acids. Terminally differentiated effector memory CD45RA+ cells were excluded from the naive CD8 cells, which were CD45RO-negative and positively selected for CCR7. Clones were read by immunoSEQ multiplex PCR, and TCRdb kept only the in-frame ones, dropping some. The sample records some 600,000 clones, roughly 95% being singletons. This receptor was taken from a woman in her 30s in good health. The sequenced sample was naive CD8+ T cells sorted from blood. The chain is built from TRBV28 and TRBJ1-5; 8 nucleotides line up with TRBD1. The CDR3 loop is CASSSGGLSNQPQHF. The DNA for the CDR3 is TGTGCCAGCAGCTCAGGGGGCTTGAGCAATCAGCCCCAGCATTTT.